A few counts support the clone carrying this T cell receptor (beta chain). What it binds is not known. TCRdb re-analysed the RT-PCR reads in MiXCR, keeping a single row per CDR3 protein. The table includes fewer than 700,000 distinct CDR3 sequences, 10% to 15% detected once. The source of the sample is a study of response to subunit inactivated influenza vaccine. Study-level points and caveats: Authors suggested few new T cells are recruited by each seasonal influenza vaccination.

This CDR3 is built from 15 residues. The germline CDR1 and CDR2 sequences are MNHEY and SVGEGT. Trimming removed 6 bases from V and 1 base from J; junction bases left unmatched: 3. This chain uses TRBV6-2 or TRBV6-3 with TRBJ1-5; 10 nucleotides agree with TRBD1. Material: PBMCs from blood, obtained about 40 days after vaccination. The clonotype was recovered from a middle-aged man who received an inactivated influenza vaccine. The CDR3 sequence is CASRGTGASNQPQHF. In DNA, the CDR3 is TGTGCCAGCAGAGGGACAGGGGCGAGCAATCAGCCCCAGCATTTT.